The 18 T cell receptor beta chains in this list originate from one sample, sequenced in a study of blood T cell repertoires in COVID-19. Clones were read by immunoSEQ multiplex PCR, and TCRdb kept only the in-frame ones, dropping some. The repertoire holds around 450,000 clones, around 90% seen once, with 0.6% in the top ten. Input material: PBMCs or T cells enriched from blood (not recorded which). These receptors were collected from a man aged 18 to 30 who had recovered from COVID-19.

The chain combines TRBV28 with TRBJ1-2; D not resolved. The germline V and J ends were trimmed by 3 bases and 5 bases, with 7 bases remaining between them. CDR3 length: 12 amino acids. Germline-derived CDR1 and CDR2 are MDHEN and SYDVKM. CDR3 loop: CASSFNTYGYTF. The CDR3 DNA reads as TGTGCCAGCAGTTTCAATACTTATGGCTACACCTTC.

This clone was observed a few times. The V and J genes are TRBV4-1 and TRBJ2-1; 10 bases fit TRBD2. The V segment lost 0 bases and the J segment 6 bases; nucleotides outside the gene matches: 5. This CDR3 is 16 amino acids long. In germline, CDR1 is MGHRA, CDR2 YSYEKL. The CDR3 coding sequence is TGCGCCAGCAGCCAAGATGTCCAGCGGGGGGGCAATGAGCAGTTCTTC. Protein sequence: CASSQDVQRGGNEQFF.

The chain carries TRBV11-3 and TRBJ2-5; D is possibly TRBD2 (5 bases). There are 15 residues in the CDR3. Germline lookup yields CDR1 SGHNT and CDR2 YENEEA. The V and J ends lost 4 bases and 5 bases respectively, with 17 bases between them. The CDR3 sequence: CASSSRTGGGETQYF. The CDR3 DNA sequence: TGTGCCAGCAGCTCTAGGACCGGAGGCGGGGAGACCCAGTACTTC.

The gene calls are TRBV18 and TRBJ1-2, with 9 bases fitting TRBD1. V gave up 1 base and J gave up 4 bases; unmatched junction bases: 1. This CDR3 contains 14 residues. Germline V gene lookup returns CDR1 KGHSH and CDR2 LQKENI. The CDR3: CASSPRTGAYGYTF. As DNA, the CDR3 is TGTGCCAGCTCACCACGGACAGGGGCCTATGGCTACACCTTC.

This clone is a singleton in its sample. CDR3 coding DNA: TGTGCCAGCAGCTTGAGGACAGACGGCAACTATGGCTACACCTTC. This gives the protein CASSLRTDGNYGYTF. The chain is built from TRBV7-9 and TRBJ1-2, with D possibly being TRBD1 (6 bases). Trimming removed 3 bases at V and 2 bases at J, with 13 bases between. Looked up from germline, CDR1 is SEHNR and CDR2 is FQNEAQ (reference sequence). This CDR3 has 15 residues.

The CDR3 DNA is TGTGCCAGCAGCCAGGGTTTGGAGCCCCAGCATTTT. Its translation is CASSQGLEPQHF. The chain is built from TRBV7-9 and TRBJ1-5; a possible D gene is TRBD1 (5 bases). Trimming shortened V by 5 bases and J by 8 bases, and 10 bases separated the two germline ends. This CDR3 comprises 12 residues. Germline V gene data show CDR1 as SEHNR and CDR2 as FQNEAQ (reference sequence). Combining the CDR3 with reference TRBV7-9 and TRBJ1-5 gives the whole variable domain DTGVSQNPRHKITKRGQNVTFRCDPISEHNRLYWYRQTLGQGPEFLTYFQNEAQLEKSRLLSDRFSAERPKGSFSTLEIQRTEQGDSAMYLCASSQGLEPQHFGDGTRLSIL.

The V gene is TRBV5-1, the J gene TRBJ2-3; TRBD1 matches 7 bases. This CDR3 is 18 amino acids long. CDR1 SGHRS and CDR2 YFSETQ come from the germline V gene. V was pared by 0 bases and J by 0 bases, with 10 bases of the junction left unmatched. The DNA of the CDR3 is TGCGCCAGCAGCTTGGACCCCTGGACAGGCGGTAGCACAGATACGCAGTATTTT. It yields the protein CASSLDPWTGGSTDTQYF.

The sample holds a few counts of this clone. The chain combines TRBV15 with TRBJ2-1; TRBD2 aligns across 7 bases. After removal of 0 bases from V and 2 bases from J, the junction contained 10 bases not matched to a gene. Looked up from germline, CDR1 is LNHNV and CDR2 is YYDKDF (reference sequence). The CDR3 has 18 amino acids. CDR3 DNA sequence: TGTGCCACCAGCAGAGATTCGAAGTTAGCGGGTCCCTACAATGAGCAGTTCTTC. As protein: CATSRDSKLAGPYNEQFF. The entire variable domain, with the rest obtained from reference TRBV15 and TRBJ2-1, is as follows: DAMVIQNPRYQVTQFGKPVTLSCSQTLNHNVMYWYQQKSSQAPKLLFHYYDKDFNNEADTPDNFQSRRPNTSFCFLDIRSPGLGDTAMYLCATSRDSKLAGPYNEQFFGPGTRLTVL.

The table lists this clone with a count of one. The V call is TRBV18, the J call TRBJ1-1; D is perhaps TRBD1 (5 bases). V was trimmed by 5 bases and J by 5 bases, leaving 12 bases between them. The length of the CDR3 is 13 residues. Germline V lookup: CDR1 KGHSH, CDR2 LQKENI. CDR3 DNA sequence: TGTGCCAGCTCAGACAGCTTGGAAACTGAAGCTTTCTTT. This encodes CASSDSLETEAFF. The variable domain in full, completed from reference TRBV18 and TRBJ1-1, reads NAGVMQNPRHLVRRRGQEARLRCSPMKGHSHVYWYRQLPEEGLKFMVYLQKENIIDESGMPKERFSAEFPKEGPSILRIQQVVRGDSAAYFCASSDSLETEAFFGQGTRLTVV.

This sequence joins TRBV18 and TRBJ1-1; 7 nucleotides align to TRBD1. The germline CDR1 and CDR2 sequences are KGHSH and LQKENI. J was trimmed by 2 bases and V by 3 bases; bases with no gene match: 3. This CDR3 is 14 amino acids long. The CDR3 here is CASSPGTANTEAFF. In nucleotides, the CDR3 is TGTGCCAGCTCACCCGGGACAGCTAACACTGAAGCTTTCTTT.

The rearrangement links TRBV12-3 or TRBV12-4 to TRBJ1-1; unclear D gene. The length of the CDR3 is 13 residues. The ends were cut back, 5 bases at V and 5 bases at J, with 12 bases in the middle. This CDR3 is CASSADGVTEAFF. DNA of the CDR3: TGTGCCAGCAGTGCGGACGGGGTTACTGAAGCTTTCTTT.

This clone occurred once. The chain couples TRBV4-1 to TRBJ2-1; tentative D call: TRBD2 (5 bases). Trimming pared 0 bases from V and 2 bases from J, leaving 14 bases between. Looked up from germline, CDR1 is MGHRA and CDR2 is YSYEKL. The CDR3 is 17 amino acids. The CDR3, as DNA: TGCGCCAGCAGCCAAGATCCCGGGATCAGGACCTACAATGAGCAGTTCTTC. It translates to CASSQDPGIRTYNEQFF.

The chain couples TRBV27 to TRBJ1-6; D may be TRBD1 (6 bases). The CDR3 sequence is 15 residues long. V lost 3 bases, J lost 5 bases, and 11 bases lay in between. CDR1 and CDR2 (germline): MNHEY, SMNVEV (reference sequence). The CDR3 here is CASSFRDKNNSPLHF. The DNA for the CDR3 is TGTGCCAGCAGTTTTCGGGACAAGAATAATTCACCCCTCCACTTT.

This rearrangement joins TRBV5-1 to TRBJ1-5, with TRBD1 matching over 7 bases. The CDR3 totals 15 residues. The V and J ends lost 4 bases and 4 bases, in that order; junction bases with no gene match: 8. Germline assignment: CDR1 SGHRS and CDR2 YFSETQ. CDR3 nucleotides: TGCGCCAGCAGCCGAGGGACAGAAATTAATCAGCCCCAGCATTTT. This gives the protein CASSRGTEINQPQHF.

The CDR3 spells CASSEGGYGYTF. CDR3 nucleotide sequence: TGTGCCAGCAGTGAAGGAGGGTACGGCTACACCTTC. The chain has TRBV2 and TRBJ1-2; D is unresolved. The germline V and J ends were trimmed by 1 base and 8 bases, with 8 bases remaining between them. Per germline, CDR1 SNHLY and CDR2 FYNNEI. The CDR3 contains 12 residues.

This chain connects TRBV7-9 to TRBJ1-3; D uncertain. Germline V gene sequence: CDR1 SEHNR, CDR2 FQNEAQ (reference sequence). V was shortened by 1 base and J by 0 bases, with 10 bases between the two germline ends. The CDR3 is made up of 16 amino acids. In DNA form, the CDR3 reads TGTGCCAGCAGCTTAGAGGCGGGGATCTCTGGAAACACCATATATTTT. Its translation is CASSLEAGISGNTIYF.

Points on this clone: Other DNA sequences in this sample translate to the same CDR3. The rearrangement joins TRBV7-3 to TRBJ1-1; 7 bases align to TRBD1. J was trimmed by 1 base and V by 5 bases; bases with no gene match: 4. The germline V gene has CDR1 SGHTA and CDR2 FQGTGA. This CDR3 is built from 14 residues. For the CDR3, the DNA is TGTGCCAGCAGCCTGCGACAGGGGAACACTGAAGCTTTCTTT. Protein: CASSLRQGNTEAFF.

This clone was detected only once. The J gene is TRBJ1-2, the V gene TRBV10-3; D is undetermined. In germline, CDR1 is ENHRY, CDR2 SYGVKD. The V and J ends lost 0 bases and 1 base respectively, with 6 bases between them. This CDR3 has 14 residues. The CDR3 DNA follows: TGTGCCATCAGTGAGTCACCGGTTAACTATGGCTACACCTTC. Protein product: CAISESPVNYGYTF.